This T cell receptor beta chain was profiled in a study of blood T cell repertoires in COVID-19. At the level of the study: Specimens from acute and convalescent COVID-19 originated in the United States, Italy and Spain.

There are 15 residues in the CDR3. The germline gives CDR1 SEHNR, CDR2 FQNEAQ (reference sequence). V was clipped by 1 base and J by 2 bases, with 12 bases between them. Some clones are missing from TCRdb's copy, which holds only in-frame ones; the method was immunoSEQ multiplex PCR. Seen here are about 99,000 clones, approximately 89% observed once, and the top ten hold under 20%. Input material: peripheral blood. The J gene is TRBJ2-7, the V gene TRBV7-9; D is possibly TRBD1 (6 bases). The sequence was collected from an elderly woman in a cohort sampled during active COVID-19. The CDR3 region is CASSLGVGQPYEQYF. CDR3 nucleotide sequence: TGTGCCAGCAGCTTAGGGGTTGGACAGCCCTACGAGCAGTACTTC.